What follows are 11 T cell receptor beta chains derived from one specimen sequenced in a study of blood T cells in healthy people across ages. A J-beta primer mix and a sample-barcoded 5' primer were used in a second PCR of about 7 to 12 cycles. TCRdb re-analysed the 5' RACE reads in MiXCR, keeping a single row per CDR3 protein. The sample lists about 290,000 distinct CDR3 sequences; around 27% were seen once. Sequencing was done on a sample of blood. All receptors derive from a woman aged 70-85 years in good health.

The chain recombines TRBV9 with TRBJ2-5; tentatively, D is TRBD2 (6 bases). From germline, CDR1 is SGDLS and CDR2 YYNGEE. Between the trimmed V and J ends, which lost 3 bases and 4 bases, there was a span of 19 bases. This CDR3 is built from 16 residues. The CDR3: CASSGQIVGGGETQYF. In DNA, the CDR3 is TGTGCCAGCAGCGGACAGATTGTGGGAGGAGGAGAGACCCAGTACTTC.

This clonotype appeared many times. The chain employs TRBV29-1 and TRBJ2-7; D call uncertain. Deletions cut 0 bases from V and 3 bases from J, with 3 bases between. CDR1 SQVTM and CDR2 ANQGSEA come from the germline V gene. The CDR3 has 11 amino acids. CDR3 DNA sequence: TGCAGCGTTGAAGAGAGCTACGAGCAGTACTTC. Translation gives CSVEESYEQYF.

This sequence joins TRBV24-1 and TRBJ2-1; tentative D call: TRBD1 (6 bases). Germline loops: CDR1 KGHDR, CDR2 SFDVKD. Trimming took 5 bases from V and 9 from J, leaving 16 bases between them. This CDR3 comprises 14 residues. For the CDR3, the DNA is TGTGCCACCAGTGCCCCTGACAGGCGGACTGAGCAGTTCTTC. It translates to CATSAPDRRTEQFF.

This sequence joins TRBV7-3 and TRBJ2-7; D remains ambiguous. The V end lost 5 bases, the J end lost 6 bases, and 14 bases lay between the germline ends. The CDR3 has 13 residues. Germline-derived CDR1 and CDR2 are SGHTA and FQGTGA. The CDR3 sequence: CASSPDRTGEQYF. DNA of the CDR3: TGTGCCAGCAGCCCCGATCGGACGGGCGAGCAGTACTTC.

The chain carries TRBV4-1 and TRBJ1-4; maybe TRBD1 (6 bases). CDR1 is MGHRA, CDR2 YSYEKL, per germline. The CDR3 runs 13 residues. With 4 bases removed from V and 8 bases from J, the gap between germline ends came to 11 bases. The CDR3 is CASSPRDIEKLFF. In DNA form, the CDR3 reads TGCGCCAGCAGCCCTAGGGACATAGAAAAACTGTTTTTT.

In its sample, this clonotype was seen a few times. The chain combines TRBV29-1 with TRBJ2-6; 14 bases are a match to TRBD2. The CDR3 has 16 residues. Trimming cost V 7 bases and J 1 base; bases outside gene matches: 3. Germline CDR1 is SQVTM and CDR2 is ANQGSEA. CDR3 bases: TGCAGCGCTGGGACTAGCGGGAGTTCTGGGGCCAACGTCCTGACTTTC. Translating it yields CSAGTSGSSGANVLTF.

This clonotype was counted ten times or more. The chain has TRBV5-1 and TRBJ1-1, with 7 bases lining up with TRBD1. CDR1 and CDR2 from the germline V gene are SGHRS and YFSETQ. The CDR3 length is 14 residues. The ends lost 2 bases at V and 4 bases at J; junction bases unmatched: 5. In DNA, the CDR3 is TGCGCCAGCAGCTTTCGGGAGGGGGCCACTGAAGCTTTCTTT. It is translated as CASSFREGATEAFF.

The CDR3 loop reads CASIRGRSYEQYF. In DNA, the CDR3 is TGTGCCAGCATTCGGGGGCGCTCCTACGAGCAGTACTTC. This sequence joins TRBV28 and TRBJ2-7, with D possibly being TRBD1 or TRBD2 (6 bases each). The CDR3 is 13 amino acids. With 7 bases removed from V and 0 bases from J, the gap between germline ends came to 10 bases. CDR1 is MDHEN, CDR2 SYDVKM, per germline.

This clonotype was detected a few times. The chain combines TRBV6-5 with TRBJ2-7, with 8 bases aligning to TRBD1. CDR3 length: 13 amino acids. With V trimmed by 6 bases and J by 5 bases, 6 bases remained unmatched. Looked up from germline, CDR1 is MNHEY and CDR2 is SVGAGI. The CDR3 nucleotides are TGTGCCAGCAGAAGACAGGGGTGGAACGAGCAGTACTTC. Encoded protein: CASRRQGWNEQYF.

This clonotype was seen a handful of times. The chain uses TRBV28 and TRBJ2-3; 9 positions agree with TRBD1. Trimming cost V 10 bases and J 4 bases; bases outside gene matches: 6. Germline CDR1 is MDHEN and CDR2 is SYDVKM. The CDR3 sequence is 13 residues long. This CDR3 reads CAIRGQGPDTQYF. The CDR3 DNA sequence: TGTGCCATCCGCGGACAGGGGCCAGATACGCAGTATTTT.

This clonotype has just a few counts. This rearrangement joins TRBV7-2 to TRBJ2-3; TRBD2 is a possible D gene (5 bases). The CDR3 is 15 amino acids. The germline CDR1 and CDR2 sequences are SGHTA and FQGNSA. With 6 bases removed from V and 3 bases from J, the gap between germline ends came to 16 bases. In nucleotides, the CDR3 is TGTGCCAGCAGTTTAACGGGTGGGAGTACAGATACGCAGTATTTT. It encodes CASSLTGGSTDTQYF. Full variable domain (missing parts from reference TRBV7-2 and TRBJ2-3): GAGVSQSPSNKVTEKGKDVELRCDPISGHTALYWYRQSLGQGLEFLIYFQGNSAPDKSGLPSDRFSAERTGGSVSTLTIQRTQQEDSAVYLCASSLTGGSTDTQYFGPGTRLTVL.